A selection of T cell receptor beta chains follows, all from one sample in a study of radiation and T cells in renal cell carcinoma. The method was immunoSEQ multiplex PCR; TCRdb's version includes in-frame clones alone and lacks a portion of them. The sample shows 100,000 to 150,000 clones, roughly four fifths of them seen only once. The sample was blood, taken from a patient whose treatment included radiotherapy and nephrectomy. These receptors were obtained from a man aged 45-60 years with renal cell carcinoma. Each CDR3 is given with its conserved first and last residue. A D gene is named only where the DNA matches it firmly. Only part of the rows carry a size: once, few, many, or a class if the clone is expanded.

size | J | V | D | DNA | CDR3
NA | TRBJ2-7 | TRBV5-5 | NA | TGTGCCAGCAGCTTGGCCTACAGGGACTACGAGCAGTACTTC | CASSLAYRDYEQYF
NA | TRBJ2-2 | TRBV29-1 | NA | TGCAGCGTTGAATTCCAAATCACCGGGGAGCTGTTTTTT | CSVEFQITGELFF
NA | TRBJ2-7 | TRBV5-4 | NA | TGTGCCAGCAGCCCAGGACTGGACTACGAGCAGTACTTC | CASSPGLDYEQYF
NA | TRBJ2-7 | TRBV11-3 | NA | TGTGCCAGCAGCTTAGGACTAGTCTCCTACGAGCAGTACTTC | CASSLGLVSYEQYF
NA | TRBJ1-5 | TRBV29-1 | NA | TGCAGCGTTGGAGACACTTCCCTGGGTCAGCCCCAGCATTTT | CSVGDTSLGQPQHF
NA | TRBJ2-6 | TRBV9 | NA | TGTGCCAGCAGCGTAGCATCGGGGAGCTCTGGGGCCAACGTCCTGACTTTC | CASSVASGSSGANVLTF
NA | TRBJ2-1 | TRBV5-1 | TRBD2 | TGCGCCAGCAGCTTAAGAGCGGGAGGAACATACAATGAGCAGTTCTTC | CASSLRAGGTYNEQFF
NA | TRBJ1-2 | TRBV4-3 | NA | TGCGCCAGCAGCCAAGGACAGTTCATGAATGGCTACACCTTC | CASSQGQFMNGYTF
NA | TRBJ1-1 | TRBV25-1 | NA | TGTGCCAGCAGTGAATCTGGCAGGGTGATTCGAGCTTTCTTT | CASSESGRVIRAFF
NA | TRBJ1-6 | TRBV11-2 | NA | TGTGCCAGCAGCTTACGACCCGATTCACCCCTCCACTTT | CASSLRPDSPLHF
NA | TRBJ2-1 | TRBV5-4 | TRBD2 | TGTGCCAGCAGCTTGCTTGCCCGGACTAGCGGGGGCGGGTACAATGAGCAGTTCTTC | CASSLLARTSGGGYNEQFF
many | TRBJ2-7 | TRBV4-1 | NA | TGCGCCAGCAGCCAAGTGGACATGCTAGTTTCTTACGAGCAGTACTTC | CASSQVDMLVSYEQYF
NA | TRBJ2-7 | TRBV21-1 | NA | TGTGCCAGCAGCAAAGAGGTAGCGGACTACGAGCAGTACTTC | CASSKEVADYEQYF
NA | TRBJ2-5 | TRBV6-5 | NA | TGTGCCAGCAGTTACGGAGATCAAGAGACCCAGTACTTC | CASSYGDQETQYF
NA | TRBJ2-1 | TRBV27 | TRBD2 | TGTGCCAGCAGTTTGTCCGGACTAGCGGGAGAAATTGAGCAGTTCTTC | CASSLSGLAGEIEQFF
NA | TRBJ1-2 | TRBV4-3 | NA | TGCGCCAGCAGCCAAGAAGGTCGGAGGGGTGGCTATGGCTACACCTTC | CASSQEGRRGGYGYTF
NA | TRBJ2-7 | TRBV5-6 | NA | TGTGCCAGCAGCTTGGTAGGGGAAGAGCAGTACTTC | CASSLVGEEQYF
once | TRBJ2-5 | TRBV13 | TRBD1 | TGTGCCAGCAGCTCCCTGTTAGGGGGCGGGGAGACCCAGTACTTC | CASSSLLGGGETQYF
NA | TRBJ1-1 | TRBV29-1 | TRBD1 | TGCAGCGTGGTGGACAGGGCCCCCAGCACTGAAGCTTTCTTT | CSVVDRAPSTEAFF
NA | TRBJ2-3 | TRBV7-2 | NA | TGTGCCAGCAGCCCCCAGGGACTGAGCACAGATACGCAGTATTTT | CASSPQGLSTDTQYF
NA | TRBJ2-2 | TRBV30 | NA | TGTGCCTGGAGGGTATGGACGGACTACCAGAACACCGGGGAGCTGTTTTTT | CAWRVWTDYQNTGELFF
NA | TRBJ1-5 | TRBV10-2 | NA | TGCGCCAGCAGTGAGTCGGAGGGGCGGGAGCCCCAGCATTTT | CASSESEGREPQHF
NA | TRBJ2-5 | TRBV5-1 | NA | TGCGCCAGCAGCTTGACGGCGGCGCAAGAGACCCAGTACTTC | CASSLTAAQETQYF
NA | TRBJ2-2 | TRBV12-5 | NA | TGTGCTAGTGGTTTGAGCCAGCTGAACACCGGGGAGCTGTTTTTT | CASGLSQLNTGELFF
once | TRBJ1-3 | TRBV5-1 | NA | TGCGCCAGCAGCTTGGAAAACACCATATATTTT | CASSLENTIYF
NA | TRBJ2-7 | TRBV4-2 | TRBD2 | TGTGCCAGCAGCCAAGATGGGAGCGGGAGTGGGGGCGAGCAGTACTTC | CASSQDGSGSGGEQYF
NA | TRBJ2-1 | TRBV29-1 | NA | TGCAGCGGTCATGGAGGGGCGGGAAGGCGGCCTGAGCAGTTCTTC | CSGHGGAGRRPEQFF
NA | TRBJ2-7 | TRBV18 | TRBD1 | TGTGCCAGCTCACCACAAGGGGGCGGCGAGCAGTACTTC | CASSPQGGGEQYF
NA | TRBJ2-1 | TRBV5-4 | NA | TGTGCCAGCAGCTCAAGGAGGCAGCTAAGCTCCTACAATGAGCAGTTCTTC | CASSSRRQLSSYNEQFF
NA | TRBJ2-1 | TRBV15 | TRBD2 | TGTGCCACCAGCTTAAGACTAGCGGGAGGGAAAGATGAGCAGTTCTTC | CATSLRLAGGKDEQFF
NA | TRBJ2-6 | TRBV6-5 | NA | TGTGCCAGCAGTCCGAGGGACGGGGCCAACGTCCTGACTTTC | CASSPRDGANVLTF
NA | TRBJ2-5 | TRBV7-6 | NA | TGTGCCAGCAGCTCGGAGCGTCGGAGACAAGAGACCCAGTACTTC | CASSSERRRQETQYF
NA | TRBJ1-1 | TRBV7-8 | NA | TGTGCCAGCAGCCCAGGACCGGCTTACTCCGAAGCTTTCTTT | CASSPGPAYSEAFF